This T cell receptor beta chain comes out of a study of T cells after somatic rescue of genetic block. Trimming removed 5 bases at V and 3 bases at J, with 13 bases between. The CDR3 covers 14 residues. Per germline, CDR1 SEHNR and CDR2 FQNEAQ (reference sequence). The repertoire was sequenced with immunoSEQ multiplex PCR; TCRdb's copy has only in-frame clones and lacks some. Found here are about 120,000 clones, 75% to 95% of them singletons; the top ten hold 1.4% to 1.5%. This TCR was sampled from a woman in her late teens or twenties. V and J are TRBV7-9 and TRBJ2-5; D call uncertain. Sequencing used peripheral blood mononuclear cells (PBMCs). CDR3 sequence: CASSQPKVKETQYF. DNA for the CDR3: TGTGCCAGCAGCCAGCCCAAAGTGAAAGAGACCCAGTACTTC.